The subject of this entry is one T cell receptor beta chain. Sequencing was performed with immunoSEQ multiplex PCR; in TCRdb, only in-frame clones are kept and a portion is missing. The sample has tens of thousands of clones; 75% to 90% are singletons. This specimen belongs to a study of OX40 agonist ivuxolimab in advanced cancers. The clonotype originates from an adult with an advanced solid tumor such as melanoma, head and neck, liver or kidney cancer. The sequencing here drew on CD4+ or CD8+ T cells sorted from blood, taken in a trial of the OX40 agonist ivuxolimab.

CDR3 protein: CAIGPGQGSGEQFF. The DNA for the CDR3 is TGTGCCATCGGTCCGGGACAGGGGTCAGGGGAGCAGTTCTTC. The chain combines TRBV10-3 with TRBJ2-1; 10 bases agree with TRBD1. The CDR3 extends over 14 amino acids. Germline V CDR1 and CDR2: ENHRY, SYGVKD. With V trimmed by 8 bases and J by 10 bases, 11 bases remained unmatched.